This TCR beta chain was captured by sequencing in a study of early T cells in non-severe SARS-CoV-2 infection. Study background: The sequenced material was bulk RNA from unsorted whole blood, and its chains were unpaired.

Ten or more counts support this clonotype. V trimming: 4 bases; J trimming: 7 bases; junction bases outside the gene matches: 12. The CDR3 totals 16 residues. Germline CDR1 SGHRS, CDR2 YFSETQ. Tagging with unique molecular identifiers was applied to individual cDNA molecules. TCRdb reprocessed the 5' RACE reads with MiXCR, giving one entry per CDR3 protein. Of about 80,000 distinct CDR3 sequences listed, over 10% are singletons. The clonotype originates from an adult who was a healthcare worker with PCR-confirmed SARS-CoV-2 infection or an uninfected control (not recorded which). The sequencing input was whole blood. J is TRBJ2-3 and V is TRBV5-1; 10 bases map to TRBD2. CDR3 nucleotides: TGCGCCAGCAGCCGAGAAAGCGGGGGGGCCTGGAATACGCAGTATTTT. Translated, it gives CASSRESGGAWNTQYF.